The clone carrying this TCR beta chain was counted ten times or more. The sample originates from a study of early T cells in non-severe SARS-CoV-2 infection. TCRdb analysed the 5' RACE reads with MiXCR anew, one entry per CDR3 protein. The repertoire consists of tens of thousands of distinct CDR3 sequences, with 8.5% to 10% occurring once and the leading ten covering roughly 12%. Germline assignment: CDR1 MDHEN and CDR2 SYDVKM. The V gene lost 3 bases and the J gene lost 4 bases, with 13 bases spanning the gap. The CDR3 covers 15 residues. The source material was whole blood. This clonotype was sampled from an adult who was a healthcare worker with PCR-confirmed SARS-CoV-2 infection or an uninfected control (not recorded which). The chain recombines TRBV28 with TRBJ2-1; weak D call: TRBD2 (7 bases). The CDR3 reads CASSFGGGGYNEQFF. For the CDR3, the DNA is TGTGCCAGCAGTTTCGGCGGGGGCGGTTACAATGAGCAGTTCTTC.